The entry that follows covers one T cell receptor beta chain sequence. Its antigen remains unidentified. This record comes from a study of blood T cells in healthy people across ages. Study findings and constraints: Estimated diversity that came from one million T cells was considered an underestimate. It was the long-lived donors that had more naive CD4+ cells and higher diversity than aged donors.

Total RNA extraction produced at least 5.5 micrograms (per sample) for the study. The CDR3 is 18 amino acids. Germline CDR1 and CDR2: MNHNS and SASEGT. A second roughly 6 to 12 cycle PCR used barcoded and J-beta primers. The authors tagged each cDNA molecule using a template-switch adaptor with 12 random nucleotides. Each CDR3 protein gets one entry after TCRdb re-called the 5' RACE reads with MiXCR. The top ten clones hold about 7.7% of a sample with about 1.7 million distinct CDR3 sequences, 25% to 30% of them seen once. The rearrangement joins TRBV6-1 to TRBJ2-5, with TRBD2 identical over 11 bases. The DNA end lines up better with TRBJ2-7; the J call may be wrong. Sequenced material: blood. This TCR was sampled from a woman in her 30s in good health. As DNA, the CDR3 is TGTGCCAGCAGCAATCTGGCGGTAGCGGGAGGGAGGATCTACGAGCAGTACTTC. Amino acids: CASSNLAVAGGRIYEQYF.